This is a list of T cell receptor beta chains from one sample in a study of T cell responses to AZD1222 COVID-19 vaccine. Assay: immunoSEQ multiplex PCR; the TCRdb copy retains only in-frame clones and omits some. This table holds tens of thousands of clones, 90% found once. Sample: peripheral blood, taken on day 0 of AZD1222 vaccination. These receptors were taken from an adult in good health. The CDR3 runs from the conserved cysteine through the conserved F or W. Each record gives: CDR3 DNA, CDR3 protein, J gene, V gene, D gene, clone size. The D gene is left open where the match is weak. The listing skips clone size in some rows; elsewhere it reads once, few, many or a size class.

CDR3nt: TGTGCCAGCACTGCGTCGAGAGGAAGCACTGAAGCTTTCTTT; CDR3aa: CASTASRGSTEAFF; j_gene: TRBJ1-1; v_gene: TRBV18; d_gene: .; abundance: .
CDR3nt: TGTGCCAGCAGGGGGGCTAATGAAAAACTGTTTTTT; CDR3aa: CASRGANEKLFF; j_gene: TRBJ1-4; v_gene: TRBV2; d_gene: .; abundance: .
CDR3nt: TGTGCCAGCATGAGGGGGCACGGCTATGGCTACACCTTC; CDR3aa: CASMRGHGYGYTF; j_gene: TRBJ1-2; v_gene: TRBV6-5; d_gene: TRBD1; abundance: .
CDR3nt: TGTGCCAGCATTACCACGAACGGTGGGGGCGGGGAGCTGTTTTTT; CDR3aa: CASITTNGGGGELFF; j_gene: TRBJ2-2; v_gene: TRBV6-5; d_gene: .; abundance: .
CDR3nt: TGTGCCAGTAGTATAGATGACAGGGGATCCTACGAGCAGTACTTC; CDR3aa: CASSIDDRGSYEQYF; j_gene: TRBJ2-7; v_gene: TRBV19; d_gene: TRBD1; abundance: once
CDR3nt: TGTGCCAGCAGGGGAGACACCACTAGGGCTGTTATTGGTGAGCAGTTCTTC; CDR3aa: CASRGDTTRAVIGEQFF; j_gene: TRBJ2-1; v_gene: TRBV27; d_gene: .; abundance: .
CDR3nt: TGTGCCAGCTCGAATCAGATCTATGGCTACACCTTC; CDR3aa: CASSNQIYGYTF; j_gene: TRBJ1-2; v_gene: TRBV2; d_gene: .; abundance: .
CDR3nt: TGTGCCAGCAGCTTATACCCAACGGGACTTTCAACTAATGAAAAACTGTTTTTT; CDR3aa: CASSLYPTGLSTNEKLFF; j_gene: TRBJ1-4; v_gene: TRBV7-9; d_gene: .; abundance: .
CDR3nt: TGTGCCAGCAGTGAAGCAGGGTTCTTTGGAAACACCATATATTTT; CDR3aa: CASSEAGFFGNTIYF; j_gene: TRBJ1-3; v_gene: TRBV6-1; d_gene: .; abundance: .
CDR3nt: TGCGCCAGCAGCTTCTCATTGGGACAGGGGGCGGTGACCACTGAAGCTTTCTTT; CDR3aa: CASSFSLGQGAVTTEAFF; j_gene: TRBJ1-1; v_gene: TRBV5-1; d_gene: TRBD1; abundance: .
CDR3nt: TGTGCCAGCAGCTTAGGCAGGTCCCATAACTATGGCTACACCTTC; CDR3aa: CASSLGRSHNYGYTF; j_gene: TRBJ1-2; v_gene: TRBV11-2; d_gene: .; abundance: .
CDR3nt: TGTGCCAGCAGCTTGGCCCCTGCGAACACTGAAGCTTTCTTT; CDR3aa: CASSLAPANTEAFF; j_gene: TRBJ1-1; v_gene: TRBV5-8; d_gene: .; abundance: .
CDR3nt: TGTGCCAGCAGCTTGGGACTAGCGGGTCGGCATGAGCAGTTCTTC; CDR3aa: CASSLGLAGRHEQFF; j_gene: TRBJ2-1; v_gene: TRBV7-2; d_gene: TRBD2; abundance: .
CDR3nt: TGCGCCAGCAGCCAACGGGGTATGGGGCGGGGGGCCCGAATGGAAGAGACCCAGTACTTC; CDR3aa: CASSQRGMGRGARMEETQYF; j_gene: TRBJ2-5; v_gene: TRBV4-1; d_gene: TRBD2; abundance: .
CDR3nt: TGTGCCAGCAGTTTGGACGGTCCCAATTCACCCCTCCACTTT; CDR3aa: CASSLDGPNSPLHF; j_gene: TRBJ1-6; v_gene: TRBV7-9; d_gene: .; abundance: .
CDR3nt: TGTGCCTTGGACAGGGCCGGCAATCAGCCCCAGCATTTT; CDR3aa: CALDRAGNQPQHF; j_gene: TRBJ1-5; v_gene: TRBV30; d_gene: TRBD1; abundance: few
CDR3nt: TGTGCCAGCACGACCCGACAGGGGTGGGAGAATGAGCAGTTCTTC; CDR3aa: CASTTRQGWENEQFF; j_gene: TRBJ2-1; v_gene: TRBV28; d_gene: TRBD1; abundance: once
CDR3nt: TGTGCCAGCAGTCCCGACACCAGCAATCAGCCCCAGCATTTT; CDR3aa: CASSPDTSNQPQHF; j_gene: TRBJ1-5; v_gene: TRBV5-8; d_gene: .; abundance: .
CDR3nt: TGCGCCAGCAGCTTACAGGGTTACACTGAAGCTTTCTTT; CDR3aa: CASSLQGYTEAFF; j_gene: TRBJ1-1; v_gene: TRBV5-1; d_gene: .; abundance: .
CDR3nt: TGCAGCGTTGAATTTAAGGGGCACGAGCAGTACTTC; CDR3aa: CSVEFKGHEQYF; j_gene: TRBJ2-7; v_gene: TRBV29-1; d_gene: .; abundance: once
CDR3nt: TGTGCCAGCAGTTTAGGCCCGATCCAGGGTTTT; CDR3aa: CASSLGPIQGF; j_gene: TRBJ1-1; v_gene: TRBV12-3/TRBV12-4; d_gene: .; abundance: .
CDR3nt: TGTGCCAGCAGCGCTCCATGGGGCTCCGGGGGTTTAACAGATACGCAGTATTTT; CDR3aa: CASSAPWGSGGLTDTQYF; j_gene: TRBJ2-3; v_gene: TRBV7-3; d_gene: .; abundance: .
CDR3nt: TGTGCCAGCAGTCTCCGGGACGACTACGAGCAGTACTTC; CDR3aa: CASSLRDDYEQYF; j_gene: TRBJ2-7; v_gene: TRBV27; d_gene: .; abundance: .
CDR3nt: TGTGCCAGTAAATACCGGGACAGGGGGCTCGAGACCCAGTACTTC; CDR3aa: CASKYRDRGLETQYF; j_gene: TRBJ2-5; v_gene: TRBV6-7; d_gene: TRBD1; abundance: .
CDR3nt: TGTGCCAGCAGCTTAACAGGGTTTTACGAGCAGTACTTC; CDR3aa: CASSLTGFYEQYF; j_gene: TRBJ2-7; v_gene: TRBV7-9; d_gene: .; abundance: .
CDR3nt: TGTGCCAGCAGTTACTCGAGTGCTTCGCCTGGCTATGGCTACACCTTC; CDR3aa: CASSYSSASPGYGYTF; j_gene: TRBJ1-2; v_gene: TRBV6-5; d_gene: .; abundance: .
CDR3nt: TGTGCCAGCAGTGCACTGGCAGCAAGTGGCTACACCTTC; CDR3aa: CASSALAASGYTF; j_gene: TRBJ1-2; v_gene: TRBV2; d_gene: .; abundance: .